This is a list of T cell receptor beta chains from one sample in a study of identical twins. Each CDR3 protein is one row after TCRdb ran MiXCR on the 5' RACE reads. The sample carries about 530,000 distinct CDR3 sequences, over 12% recorded once. These data were also reused for a study on yellow fever vaccine responses in identical twins.

Sequencing was performed on CD4+ T cells sorted from blood. These receptors all come from a young woman in good health. The CDR3 runs from the conserved cysteine through the conserved F or W. The D gene is left open where the match is weak. Clone size is not always given. Where it is, it says once, few, many or a class for expanded clones.

CDR3aa	CDR3nt	d_gene	v_gene	j_gene	len	abundance
CASRTGGTNTGELFF	TGTGCCAGCAGGACCGGGGGGACGAACACCGGGGAGCTGTTTTTT	TRBD2	TRBV12-3/TRBV12-4	TRBJ2-2	15	NA
CSASELAGWGEQFF	TGCAGTGCTAGTGAACTAGCGGGGTGGGGTGAGCAGTTCTTC	TRBD2	TRBV20-1	TRBJ2-1	14	NA
CASSLNGGASPLHF	TGTGCCAGCAGTTTGAACGGGGGCGCGTCACCCCTCCACTTT	NA	TRBV28	TRBJ1-6	14	few
CASSLAVASGAGNEQFF	TGTGCCAGCAGTTTAGCGGTGGCTAGCGGGGCAGGCAATGAGCAGTTCTTC	TRBD2	TRBV12-3/TRBV12-4	TRBJ2-1	17	NA
CASSPPTGVGHQPQHF	TGTGCCAGCTCACCACCTACAGGGGTCGGACATCAGCCCCAGCATTTT	TRBD1	TRBV18	TRBJ1-5	16	NA
CASMGLGVQETQYF	TGTGCCAGCATGGGACTGGGCGTCCAAGAGACCCAGTACTTC	NA	TRBV3-1	TRBJ2-5	14	NA
CASSLAEITYEQYF	TGTGCCAGCAGCTTAGCGGAGATCACCTACGAGCAGTACTTC	NA	TRBV7-9	TRBJ2-7	14	NA
CSASLAMTDTQYF	TGCAGTGCCAGCCTAGCGATGACAGATACGCAGTATTTT	NA	TRBV20-1	TRBJ2-3	13	NA
CASGSQGTSGRGTYEQYF	TGCGCCAGCGGCTCCCAAGGGACTAGCGGGAGAGGTACCTACGAGCAGTACTTC	TRBD2	TRBV5-1	TRBJ2-7	18	few
CASSQELAKNIQYF	TGTGCCAGCAGCCAGGAATTAGCCAAAAACATTCAGTACTTC	NA	TRBV7-2	TRBJ2-4	14	many
CASSYSGPYGYTF	TGTGCCAGCAGTTACTCTGGCCCCTATGGCTACACCTTC	NA	TRBV6-5	TRBJ1-2	13	few
CASSLGQVVLFF	TGTGCCAGCAGTTTAGGACAGGTGGTTCTGTTCTTC	NA	TRBV12-3/TRBV12-4	TRBJ2-1	12	many
CATSDTFPGTGGTLETQYF	TGTGCCACCAGTGATACCTTCCCCGGGACAGGGGGCACTTTAGAGACCCAGTACTTC	TRBD1	TRBV24-1	TRBJ2-5	19	NA
CASIGAGFNEQFF	TGCGCCAGCATCGGAGCGGGGTTCAATGAGCAGTTCTTC	TRBD2	TRBV5-1	TRBJ2-1	13	many
CASSHNGGGNEQFF	TGTGCCAGCAGCCATAATGGGGGGGGGAATGAGCAGTTCTTC	TRBD2	TRBV3-1	TRBJ2-1	14	NA
CASSFAEVGELFF	TGTGCCAGCAGCTTTGCGGAGGTCGGGGAGCTGTTTTTT	NA	TRBV7-3	TRBJ2-2	13	NA
CASMTSVGEQFF	TGTGCCAGTATGACTAGCGTCGGCGAGCAGTTCTTC	TRBD2	TRBV10-3	TRBJ2-1	12	NA
CASSLSGRFYEQYF	TGTGCCAGCAGTTTATCTGGTAGATTCTACGAGCAGTACTTC	NA	TRBV28	TRBJ2-7	14	few
CASSSSRLPTDTQYF	TGTGCCAGCAGTTCCTCGAGATTACCCACAGATACGCAGTATTTT	NA	TRBV28	TRBJ2-3	15	few
CASGTGGPNEKLFF	TGTGCCAGCGGTACAGGCGGGCCTAATGAAAAACTGTTTTTT	NA	TRBV12-3/TRBV12-4	TRBJ1-4	14	NA
CASRKTGASQETQYF	TGCGCCAGCAGGAAGACAGGGGCAAGTCAAGAGACCCAGTACTTC	TRBD1	TRBV4-1	TRBJ2-5	15	few
CSASESGSGANVLTF	TGCAGTGCTAGTGAGAGCGGGTCCGGGGCCAACGTCCTGACTTTC	NA	TRBV20-1	TRBJ2-6	15	few
CSVLQGVYNEQFF	TGCAGCGTTCTACAGGGGGTCTACAATGAGCAGTTCTTC	TRBD1	TRBV29-1	TRBJ2-1	13	few
CASSQDRRGRLDGYTF	TGTGCCAGCAGCCAAGATCGGAGGGGGCGTCTGGATGGCTACACCTTC	TRBD1	TRBV3-1	TRBJ1-2	16	few
CASSVTHGGGNTGELFF	TGTGCCAGCAGCGTAACCCACGGAGGGGGTAACACCGGGGAGCTGTTTTTT	NA	TRBV9	TRBJ2-2	17	few
CASSQGWDGYTF	TGTGCCAGCAGCCAGGGTTGGGATGGCTACACCTTC	NA	TRBV6-5	TRBJ1-2	12	NA
CASKDTLLAKNIQYF	TGTGCCAGCAAAGACACCCTCCTAGCCAAAAACATTCAGTACTTC	NA	TRBV6-1	TRBJ2-4	15	NA
CASSLKDPGASGSPLHF	TGTGCCAGCAGCTTAAAGGACCCAGGGGCCTCAGGTTCACCCCTCCACTTT	NA	TRBV7-6	TRBJ1-6	17	NA
CASSALVGELFF	TGTGCCAGCAGTGCGCTGGTCGGGGAGCTGTTTTTT	NA	TRBV2	TRBJ2-2	12	few
CASSEGSRQYF	TGTGCCAGCAGTGAAGGGTCGAGGCAGTATTTT	NA	TRBV6-1	TRBJ2-3	11	NA